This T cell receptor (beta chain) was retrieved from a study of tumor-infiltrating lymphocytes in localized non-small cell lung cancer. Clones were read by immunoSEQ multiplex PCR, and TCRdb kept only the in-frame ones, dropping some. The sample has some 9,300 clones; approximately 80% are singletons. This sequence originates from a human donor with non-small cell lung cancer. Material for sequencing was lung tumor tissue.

CDR3 bases: TGCGCCAGCAGCCCACAGGGGGCGTCGGAGACCCAGTACTTC. It specifies CASSPQGASETQYF. The genes are TRBV5-1 and TRBJ2-5; 9 nucleotides align to TRBD1. This CDR3 has 14 residues. V was pared by 4 bases and J by 5 bases, with 6 bases of the junction left unmatched. The V gene's germline CDR1 is SGHRS and CDR2 YFSETQ.